This T cell receptor (beta chain) was retrieved from a study of cytomegalovirus exposure and HLA in healthy donors. A multiplex PCR was run with 60 Vbeta primers and 13 Jbeta primers. TCRdb's copy holds only in-frame clones and misses some; the assay was immunoSEQ multiplex PCR. The sample consists of roughly 200,000 clones, just over 75% of them appearing once. This CDR3 is built from 11 residues. CDR1 and CDR2 from the germline V gene are DFQATT and SNEGSKA (reference sequence). J was trimmed by 9 bases and V by 1 base; bases with no gene match: 0. The sample taken for sequencing was PBMCs. The chain couples TRBV20-1 to TRBJ2-1; 7 bases are a match to TRBD2. The clonotype originates from a woman between 55 and 75 years old in good health and CMV-seropositive. This CDR3 is CSARAGGEQFF. The CDR3 bases are TGCAGTGCTAGAGCGGGGGGTGAGCAGTTCTTC.